This is a list of T cell receptor beta chains from one sample in a study of prognosis after radiotherapy for stage I lung cancer. Via MiXCR, TCRdb re-called the multiplex PCR reads, giving one row per CDR3 protein. The data contain roughly 13,000 distinct CDR3 sequences, 50% to 65% of them singletons. The sample was PBMCs, taken before or after stereotactic body radiation therapy (not recorded which). Source of these receptors: a donor of 50 years or more with non-small cell lung cancer. Both conserved end residues are part of each CDR3.

CDR3aa | j_gene | v_gene
CASSNYFGPGQSSYNSPLHF | TRBJ1-6 | TRBV6-2/TRBV6-3
CASSGFTRANVLTF | TRBJ2-6 | TRBV11-2
CASSWAVGDTSPLHF | TRBJ1-6 | TRBV11-2
CARRDQGYTEDFF | TRBJ1-1 | TRBV28
CASSSGLASDTQYF | TRBJ2-3 | TRBV12-3/TRBV12-4
CAIRGTRGNEQFF | TRBJ2-1 | TRBV10-3
CASSRNSGRTDTQYF | TRBJ2-3 | TRBV4-2
CASRRTEWQGEPQHF | TRBJ1-5 | TRBV5-1
CAWSMLQGRQETQYF | TRBJ2-5 | TRBV30
CASILLGLALAEQYF | TRBJ2-7 | TRBV27
CASRSGLAGVNRNEQFF | TRBJ2-1 | TRBV5-6
CASSLDWGDRTQYF | TRBJ2-3 | TRBV7-2
CASKNRHSSYEQYF | TRBJ2-7 | TRBV6-1
CASSPRDSYEQYF | TRBJ2-7 | TRBV6-1
CSARDTAQQYF | TRBJ2-7 | TRBV20-1
CASSLGSNLYGYTF | TRBJ1-2 | TRBV7-9
CATSARGQGHYNEQFF | TRBJ2-1 | TRBV24-1
CASSPGLAGVDTQYF | TRBJ2-3 | TRBV5-6
CASSRIGRGSPEAFF | TRBJ1-1 | TRBV7-3
CASSLGTGVGNTIYF | TRBJ1-3 | TRBV11-1
CATREGDQPQHF | TRBJ1-5 | TRBV6-1
CSARGTSPLYGYTF | TRBJ1-2 | TRBV20-1
CASSPVGRTEAFF | TRBJ1-1 | TRBV19
CSASARKPGPLIGYGYTF | TRBJ1-2 | TRBV20-1
CASSFGTSGNNEQFF | TRBJ2-1 | TRBV5-1
CASSRGETGELFF | TRBJ2-2 | TRBV12-3/TRBV12-4
CASSPSEVYEQYF | TRBJ2-7 | TRBV9
CASGVEGAGTGELFF | TRBJ2-2 | TRBV2
CASSLSLAGGYNEQFF | TRBJ2-1 | TRBV28
CAISLNSGGHYGYTF | TRBJ1-2 | TRBV10-3
CASSLPVDGGKQYF | TRBJ2-7 | TRBV11-2
CSVDGGQGSYEQYF | TRBJ2-7 | TRBV29-1
CAISLGQGARQETQYF | TRBJ2-5 | TRBV18
CASSPDPSGNTIYF | TRBJ1-3 | TRBV5-5
CSVVRDYYEQYF | TRBJ2-7 | TRBV29-1
CASSYEGTGSGNTIYF | TRBJ1-3 | TRBV6-2/TRBV6-3
CASKNEGYEKLFF | TRBJ1-4 | TRBV5-1
CASSSQGPLAGERDEQFF | TRBJ2-1 | TRBV7-3